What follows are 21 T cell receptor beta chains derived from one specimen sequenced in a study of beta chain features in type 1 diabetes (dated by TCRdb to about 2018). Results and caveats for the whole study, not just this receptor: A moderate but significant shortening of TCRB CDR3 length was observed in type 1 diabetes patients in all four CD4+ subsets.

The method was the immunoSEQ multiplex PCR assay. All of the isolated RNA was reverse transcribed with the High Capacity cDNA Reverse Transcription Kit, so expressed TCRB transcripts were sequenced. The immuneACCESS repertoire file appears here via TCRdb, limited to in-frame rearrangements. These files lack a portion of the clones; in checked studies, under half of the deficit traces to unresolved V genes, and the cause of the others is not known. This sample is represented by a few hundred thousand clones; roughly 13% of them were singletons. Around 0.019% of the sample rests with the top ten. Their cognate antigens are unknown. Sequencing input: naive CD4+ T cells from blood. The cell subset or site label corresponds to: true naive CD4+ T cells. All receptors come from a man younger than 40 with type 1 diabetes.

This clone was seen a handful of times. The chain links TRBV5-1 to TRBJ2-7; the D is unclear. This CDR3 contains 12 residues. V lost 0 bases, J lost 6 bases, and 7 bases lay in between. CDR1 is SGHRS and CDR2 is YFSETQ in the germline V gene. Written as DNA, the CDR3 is TGCGCCAGCAGCTTGGTCTCGAGCGAGCAGTACTTC. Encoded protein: CASSLVSSEQYF.

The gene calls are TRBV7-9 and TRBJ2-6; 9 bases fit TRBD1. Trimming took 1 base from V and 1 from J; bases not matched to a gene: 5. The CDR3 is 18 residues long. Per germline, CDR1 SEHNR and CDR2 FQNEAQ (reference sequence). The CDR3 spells CASSLVGQGISGANVLTF. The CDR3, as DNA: TGTGCCAGCAGCTTAGTGGGACAGGGAATTTCTGGGGCCAACGTCCTGACTTTC.

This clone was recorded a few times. The CDR3 protein is CASSPSETQYF. For the CDR3, the DNA is TGTGCCAGCTCACCTTCGGAGACCCAGTACTTC. The rearrangement uses TRBV18 and TRBJ2-5; D is unresolved. CDR1 and CDR2 from the germline V gene are KGHSH and LQKENI. CDR3 length equals 11 residues. With 3 bases removed from V and 5 bases from J, the gap between germline ends came to 4 bases.

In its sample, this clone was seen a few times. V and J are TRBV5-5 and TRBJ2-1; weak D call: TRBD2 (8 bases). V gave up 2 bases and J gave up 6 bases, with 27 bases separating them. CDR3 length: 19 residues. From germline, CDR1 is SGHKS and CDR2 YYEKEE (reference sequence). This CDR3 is CASSFHRGATSEKINEQFF. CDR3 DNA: TGTGCCAGCAGCTTTCACAGGGGCGCGACTAGCGAAAAAATCAATGAGCAGTTCTTC.

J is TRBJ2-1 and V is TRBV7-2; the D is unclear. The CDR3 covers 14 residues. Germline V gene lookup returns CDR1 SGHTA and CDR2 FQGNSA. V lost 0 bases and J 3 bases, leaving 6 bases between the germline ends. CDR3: CASSLAADYNEQFF. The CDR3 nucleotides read TGTGCCAGCAGCTTAGCGGCTGACTACAATGAGCAGTTCTTC.

CDR3 coding DNA: TGCGCCAGCAGTGACATTAGCGGGGGGACAACAGATACGCAGTATTTT. This encodes CASSDISGGTTDTQYF. This chain uses TRBV10-1 with TRBJ2-3; 10 nucleotides agree with TRBD2. Unmatched junction bases numbered 6, after V lost 3 bases and J lost 3 bases. The length of the CDR3 is 16 residues. Germline CDR1 reads WNHNN; CDR2 reads SYGVQD (reference sequence).

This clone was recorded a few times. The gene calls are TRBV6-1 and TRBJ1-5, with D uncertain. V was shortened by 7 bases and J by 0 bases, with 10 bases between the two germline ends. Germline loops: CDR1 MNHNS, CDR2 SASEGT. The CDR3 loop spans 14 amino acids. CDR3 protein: CASILTGSNQPQHF. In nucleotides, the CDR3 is TGTGCCAGCATCCTGACGGGTAGCAATCAGCCCCAGCATTTT.

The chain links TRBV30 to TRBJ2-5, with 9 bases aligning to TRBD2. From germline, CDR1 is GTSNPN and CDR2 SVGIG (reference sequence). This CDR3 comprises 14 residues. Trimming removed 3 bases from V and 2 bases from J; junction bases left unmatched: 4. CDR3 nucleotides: TGTGCCTGGAGGACTAGCGGACAGCAAGAGACCCAGTACTTC. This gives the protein CAWRTSGQQETQYF.

The CDR3 loop is CASRVLSAINEQFF. The CDR3 DNA sequence: TGCGCCAGCAGGGTTTTGAGCGCCATCAATGAGCAGTTCTTC. V usage is TRBV5-1 and J usage is TRBJ2-1; D gene uncertain. Germline V gene sequence: CDR1 SGHRS, CDR2 YFSETQ. V gave up 5 bases and J gave up 6 bases, with 15 bases separating them. The CDR3 consists of 14 residues.

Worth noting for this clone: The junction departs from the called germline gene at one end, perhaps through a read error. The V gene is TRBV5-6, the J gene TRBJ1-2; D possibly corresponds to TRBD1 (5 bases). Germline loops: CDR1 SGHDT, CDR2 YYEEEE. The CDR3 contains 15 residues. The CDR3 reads CASTSVDLDSYRYTF. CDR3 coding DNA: TGTGCCAGTACCTCCGTTGACCTCGACAGCTATCGCTACACCTTC.

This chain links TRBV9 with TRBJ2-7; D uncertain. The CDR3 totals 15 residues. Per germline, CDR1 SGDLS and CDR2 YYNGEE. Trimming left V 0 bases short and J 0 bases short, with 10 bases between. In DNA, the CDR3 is TGTGCCAGCAGCGTAGAACCAGACACCTCCTACGAGCAGTACTTC. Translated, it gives CASSVEPDTSYEQYF.

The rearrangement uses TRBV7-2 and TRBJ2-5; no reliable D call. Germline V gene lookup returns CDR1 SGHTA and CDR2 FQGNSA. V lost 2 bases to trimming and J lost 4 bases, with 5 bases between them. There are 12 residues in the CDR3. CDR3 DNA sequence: TGTGCCAGCAGCTTACTCAGAGAGACCCAGTACTTC. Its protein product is CASSLLRETQYF.

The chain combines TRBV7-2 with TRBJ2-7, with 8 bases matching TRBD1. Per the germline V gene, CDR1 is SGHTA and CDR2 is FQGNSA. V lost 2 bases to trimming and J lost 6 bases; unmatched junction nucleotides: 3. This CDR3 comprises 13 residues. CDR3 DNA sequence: TGTGCCAGCAGCTTAAAAACAGGGGGCGAGCAGTACTTC. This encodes CASSLKTGGEQYF.

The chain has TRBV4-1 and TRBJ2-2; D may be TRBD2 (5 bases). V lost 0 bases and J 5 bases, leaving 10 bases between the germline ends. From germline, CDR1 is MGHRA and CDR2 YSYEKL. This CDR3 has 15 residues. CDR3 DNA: TGCGCCAGCAGCCAAGAAGCCTCGGGGACCGGGGAGCTGTTTTTT. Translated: CASSQEASGTGELFF.

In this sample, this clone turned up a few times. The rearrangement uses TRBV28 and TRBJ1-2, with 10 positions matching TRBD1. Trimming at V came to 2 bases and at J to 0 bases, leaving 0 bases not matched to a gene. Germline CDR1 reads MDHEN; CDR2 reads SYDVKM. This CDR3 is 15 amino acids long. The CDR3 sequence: CASSLGQGANYGYTF. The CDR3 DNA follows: TGTGCCAGCAGTTTAGGACAGGGGGCTAACTATGGCTACACCTTC.

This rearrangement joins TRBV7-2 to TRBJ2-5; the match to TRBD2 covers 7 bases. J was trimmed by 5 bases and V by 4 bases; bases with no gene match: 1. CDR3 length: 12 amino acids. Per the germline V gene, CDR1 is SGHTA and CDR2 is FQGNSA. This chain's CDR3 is CASSWGGETQYF. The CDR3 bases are TGTGCCAGCAGCTGGGGGGGGGAGACCCAGTACTTC.

The CDR3 region is CASSTASGGSYEQYF. As DNA, the CDR3 is TGTGCCAGCAGCACGGCGTCAGGGGGGTCCTACGAGCAGTACTTC. The J gene is TRBJ2-7, the V gene TRBV5-4; D is perhaps TRBD1 (7 bases). V gave up 4 bases and J gave up 1 base, with 15 bases separating them. Germline lookup yields CDR1 SGHNT and CDR2 YYREEE (reference sequence). This CDR3 has 15 amino acids.

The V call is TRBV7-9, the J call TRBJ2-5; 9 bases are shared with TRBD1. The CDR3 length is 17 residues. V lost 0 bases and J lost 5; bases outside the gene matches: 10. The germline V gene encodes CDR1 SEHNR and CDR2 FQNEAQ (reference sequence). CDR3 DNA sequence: TGTGCCAGCAGCTTAGCCTCCGGGACAGGGTGGTTGGAGACCCAGTACTTC. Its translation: CASSLASGTGWLETQYF.

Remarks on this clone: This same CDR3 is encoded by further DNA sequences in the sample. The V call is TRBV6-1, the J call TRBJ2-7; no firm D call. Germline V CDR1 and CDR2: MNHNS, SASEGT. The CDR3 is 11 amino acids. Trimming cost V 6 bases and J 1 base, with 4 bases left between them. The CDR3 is CASRESYEQYF. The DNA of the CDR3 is TGTGCCAGCAGGGAGTCCTACGAGCAGTACTTC.

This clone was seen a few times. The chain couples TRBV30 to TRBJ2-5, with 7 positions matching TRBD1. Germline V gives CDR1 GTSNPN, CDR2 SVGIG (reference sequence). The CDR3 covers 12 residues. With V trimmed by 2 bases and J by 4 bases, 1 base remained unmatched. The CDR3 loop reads CAWSSGGETQYF. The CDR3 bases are TGTGCCTGGAGTTCAGGGGGAGAGACCCAGTACTTC. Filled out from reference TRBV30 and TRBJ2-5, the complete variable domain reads SQTIHQWPATLVQPVGSPLSLECTVEGTSNPNLYWYRQAAGRGLQLLFYSVGIGQISSEVPQNLSASRPQDRQFILSSKKLLLSDSGFYLCAWSSGGETQYFGPGTRLLVL.

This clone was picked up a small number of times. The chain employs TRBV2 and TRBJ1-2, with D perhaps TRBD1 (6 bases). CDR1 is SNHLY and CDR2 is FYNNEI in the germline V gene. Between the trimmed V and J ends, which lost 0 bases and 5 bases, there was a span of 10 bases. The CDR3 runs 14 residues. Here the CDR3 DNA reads TGTGCCAGCAGTGAAGCGCGGGGGGCGTATGGCTACACCTTC. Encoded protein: CASSEARGAYGYTF.